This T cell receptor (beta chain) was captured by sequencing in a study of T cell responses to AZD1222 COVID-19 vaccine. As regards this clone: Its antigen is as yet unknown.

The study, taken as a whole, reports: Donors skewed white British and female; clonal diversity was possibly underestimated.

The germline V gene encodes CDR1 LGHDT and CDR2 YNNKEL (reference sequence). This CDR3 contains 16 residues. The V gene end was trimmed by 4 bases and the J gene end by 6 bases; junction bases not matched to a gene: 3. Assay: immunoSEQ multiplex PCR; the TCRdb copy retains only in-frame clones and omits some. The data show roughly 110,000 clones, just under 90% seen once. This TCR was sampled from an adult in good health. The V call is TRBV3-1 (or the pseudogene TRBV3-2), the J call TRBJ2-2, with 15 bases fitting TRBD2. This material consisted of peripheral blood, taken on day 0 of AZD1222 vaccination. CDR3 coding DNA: TGTGCCAGCAGCCTCAGGACTAGCGGGAGGGCCGGGGAGCTGTTTTTT. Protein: CASSLRTSGRAGELFF.